This T cell receptor (beta chain) was captured in a study of T cells in Graves' hyperthyroidism and ophthalmopathy. The study left out patients who had uncontrolled infection, other autoimmune disease, pregnancy or lactation. Diagnostic decisions used clinical symptoms, serum thyroxine and TRAb, thyroid ultrasound and orbital computed tomography. TCR beta CDR3 regions were amplified from RNA transcripts. Primed by the HTBI set, a first-round RT-PCR was run on the TCR CDR3. TCRdb re-called the multiplex PCR reads with MiXCR, one entry per CDR3 protein. The sample lists 480,000 or so distinct CDR3 sequences, approximately 49% occurring once. The study, taken as a whole, reports: By a 13 V-J model, ophthalmopathy was set apart from stable hyperthyroidism.

This clonotype was seen at least ten times. What it binds is unknown. This clonotype originated in an adult woman with Graves' disease, either hyperthyroidism or ophthalmopathy (not recorded which). Sequencing was done on a sample of peripheral blood or thyroid tissue (not recorded which).

The CDR3 is CASSQAPANYGYTF. In nucleotides, the CDR3 is TGCGCCAGCAGCCAAGCTCCAGCTAACTATGGCTACACCTTC. The chain employs TRBV4-3 and TRBJ1-2; D uncertain. Germline-derived CDR1 and CDR2 are LGHNA and YSLEER. Trimming stripped 1 base from V and 0 bases from J, with 6 bases between. The CDR3 consists of 14 residues.